One and the same sample provided the 2 T cell receptor beta chains below, sequenced in a study of blood T cell repertoires in COVID-19. The protocol was immunoSEQ multiplex PCR, while the TCRdb copy is restricted to in-frame clones and leaves out a portion. The sample records about 140,000 clones, roughly 73% being singletons. Sequencing was done on a sample of peripheral blood. Every receptor here comes from a woman between 50 and 59 years old with active or convalescent COVID-19.

Written as DNA, the CDR3 is TGTGCCACTACAGGGATATCCTCTGGGGCCAACGTCCTGACTTTC. Residues: CATTGISSGANVLTF. The gene calls are TRBV19 and TRBJ2-6; the D gene is possibly TRBD1 (6 bases). This CDR3 spans 15 amino acids. From germline, CDR1 is LNHDA and CDR2 SQIVND (reference sequence). V lost 10 bases and J lost 0, with 13 bases in between.

The chain links TRBV5-8 to TRBJ1-1; D is unresolved. V lost 0 bases and J 1 base, leaving 13 bases between the germline ends. Germline assignment: CDR1 SGHTS and CDR2 YDEGEE. The CDR3 contains 16 residues. DNA for the CDR3: TGTGCCAGCAGCTTGGGACACTTAATACCGAACACTGAAGCTTTCTTT. This translates into CASSLGHLIPNTEAFF.